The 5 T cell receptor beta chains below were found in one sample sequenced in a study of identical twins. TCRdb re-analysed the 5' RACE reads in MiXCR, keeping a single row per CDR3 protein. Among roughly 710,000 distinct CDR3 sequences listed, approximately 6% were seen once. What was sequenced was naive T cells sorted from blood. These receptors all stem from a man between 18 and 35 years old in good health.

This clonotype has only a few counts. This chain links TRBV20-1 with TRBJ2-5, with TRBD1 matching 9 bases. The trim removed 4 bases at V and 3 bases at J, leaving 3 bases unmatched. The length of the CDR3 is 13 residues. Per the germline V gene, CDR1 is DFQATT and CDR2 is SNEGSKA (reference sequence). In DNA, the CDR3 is TGCAGTGCTACACAGGGGGCAAAAGAGACCCAGTACTTC. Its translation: CSATQGAKETQYF.

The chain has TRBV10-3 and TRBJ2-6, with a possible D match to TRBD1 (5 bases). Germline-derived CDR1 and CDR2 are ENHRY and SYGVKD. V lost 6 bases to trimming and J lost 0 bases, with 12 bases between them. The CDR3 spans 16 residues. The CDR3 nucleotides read TGTGCCATCAGGGCTGGGGCCGGCTCTGGGGCCAACGTCCTGACTTTC. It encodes CAIRAGAGSGANVLTF.

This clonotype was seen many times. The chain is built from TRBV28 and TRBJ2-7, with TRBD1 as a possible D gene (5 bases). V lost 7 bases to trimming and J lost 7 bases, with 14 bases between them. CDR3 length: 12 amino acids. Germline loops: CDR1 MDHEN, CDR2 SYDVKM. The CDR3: CASKGALGEQYF. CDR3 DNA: TGTGCCAGCAAAGGGGCGCTGGGGGAGCAGTACTTC.

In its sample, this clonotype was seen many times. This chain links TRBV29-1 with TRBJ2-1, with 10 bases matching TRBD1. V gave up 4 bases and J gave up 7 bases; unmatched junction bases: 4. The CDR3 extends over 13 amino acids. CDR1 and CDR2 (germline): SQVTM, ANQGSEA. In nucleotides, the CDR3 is TGCAGCGTTGGACAGGGGGCCTCTAATGAGCAGTTCTTC. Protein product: CSVGQGASNEQFF.

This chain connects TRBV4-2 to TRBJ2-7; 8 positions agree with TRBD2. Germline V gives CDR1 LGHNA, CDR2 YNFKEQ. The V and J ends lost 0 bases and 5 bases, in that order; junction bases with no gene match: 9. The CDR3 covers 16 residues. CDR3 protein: CASSQDGYGSGDEQYF. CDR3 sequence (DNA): TGTGCCAGCAGCCAAGATGGGTACGGTAGCGGGGACGAGCAGTACTTC.